The clone carrying this TCR beta chain was counted many times. The sample belongs to a study of human T cells and chemical hapten exposure. Regarding time point: patch test 3, about 24 weeks after DPC sensitization. As for treatment: therapeutic diphenylcyclopropenone sensitization with weekly scalp DPC. TCRdb used MiXCR to reprocess the RACE reads, holding one entry per CDR3 protein. This sample has over 80,000 distinct CDR3 sequences, with about a tenth found just once. This CDR3 has 16 residues. CDR1 MNHEY and CDR2 SVGEGT come from the germline V gene. V shed 3 bases and J shed 2 bases, with 14 bases lying between them.

This sequence was found in a woman aged 30 to 39 with alopecia areata. Some clones in this sample may be carry-over from other donors' samples. This chain joins TRBV6-2 or TRBV6-3 and TRBJ2-4; D is undetermined. The sample here was whole blood, taken in connection with sensitization to the hapten diphenylcyclopropenone (DPC). CDR3 DNA: TGTGCCAGCAGTTATTTTGGGGTTGGGACCAAAAACATTCAGTACTTC. Translating gives CASSYFGVGTKNIQYF.